The 20 T cell receptor beta chains given below trace back to one sample, sequenced in a study of blood T cell repertoires in COVID-19. Generated by immunoSEQ multiplex PCR, the TCRdb table keeps only in-frame clones and is missing some. The sample lists tens of thousands of clones, 75% to 80% occurring once. The specimen was peripheral blood. The receptors derive from a man between 65 and 80 years old with COVID-19, enrolled during active disease.

The V and J genes are TRBV6-2 or TRBV6-3 and TRBJ1-5; weak D call: TRBD1 (5 bases). The V end was cut by 4 bases, the J end by 0 bases, with 13 bases between. CDR3 length equals 16 residues. Germline V CDR1 and CDR2: MNHEY, SVGEGT. CDR3 region: CASSSPGGASNQPQHF. The DNA for the CDR3 is TGTGCCAGCAGTTCCCCCGGAGGGGCTAGCAATCAGCCCCAGCATTTT.

The chain links TRBV24-1 to TRBJ1-4; D not resolved. The CDR3 has 15 residues. Germline V CDR1 and CDR2: KGHDR, SFDVKD. The V end was cut by 4 bases, the J end by 7 bases, with 15 bases between. CDR3 in DNA: TGTGCCACCAGTGACCCCAATGTGTCGGGTGAAAAACTGTTTTTT. As protein: CATSDPNVSGEKLFF.

The rearrangement joins TRBV7-2 to TRBJ2-1, with a weak D call TRBD1 (6 bases). Germline V gives CDR1 SGHTA, CDR2 FQGNSA. Deletions cut 4 bases from V and 4 bases from J, with 14 bases between. This CDR3 is 15 amino acids long. CDR3 protein: CASSSRQDQYNEQFF. The CDR3 DNA follows: TGTGCCAGCAGCTCCCGACAGGACCAGTACAATGAGCAGTTCTTC.

This clone is classed as medium-sized (0.01 to 0.1%). The chain links TRBV15 to TRBJ1-6, with a weak D call TRBD1 (6 bases). CDR3 length equals 14 residues. CDR1 and CDR2 (germline): LNHNV, YYDKDF (reference sequence). V lost 0 bases and J lost 11, with 11 bases in between. The CDR3 bases are TGTGCCACCAGCAGAGAATTTGAGGGGGCACCCCTCCACTTT. This codes for CATSREFEGAPLHF.

This chain uses TRBV6-5 with TRBJ1-3; tentatively, D is TRBD1 (5 bases). There are 13 residues in the CDR3. V shed 8 bases and J shed 0 bases, with 8 bases lying between them. Germline V gene sequence: CDR1 MNHEY, CDR2 SVGAGI. The CDR3 DNA is TGTGCCAGCTGTAGGGGCTCTGGAAACACCATATATTTT. As protein: CASCRGSGNTIYF.

The chain carries TRBV5-1 and TRBJ2-3, with 8 bases lining up with TRBD1. Germline loops: CDR1 SGHRS, CDR2 YFSETQ. Trimming removed 3 bases from V and 0 bases from J; junction bases left unmatched: 6. The CDR3 has 16 amino acids. This CDR3 reads CASSYGDRGSTDTQYF. In DNA form, the CDR3 reads TGCGCCAGCAGCTACGGCGACAGGGGTAGCACAGATACGCAGTATTTT. Drawing the rest from reference TRBV5-1 and TRBJ2-3, the complete variable domain is KAGVTQTPRYLIKTRGQQVTLSCSPISGHRSVSWYQQTPGQGLQFLFEYFSETQRNKGNFPGRFSGRQFSNSRSEMNVSTLELGDSALYLCASSYGDRGSTDTQYFGPGTRLTVL.

The J gene is TRBJ2-1, the V gene TRBV7-2; D is possibly TRBD2 (6 bases). Germline lookup yields CDR1 SGHTA and CDR2 FQGNSA. This CDR3 region has 13 residues. V lost 5 bases, J lost 6 bases, and 11 bases lay in between. CDR3 sequence: CASSPPGLNEQFF. The CDR3 coding sequence is TGTGCCAGCAGCCCCCCGGGACTCAATGAGCAGTTCTTC.

The chain couples TRBV7-8 to TRBJ1-5; 8 bases align to TRBD1. This CDR3 contains 16 residues. The trim removed 2 bases at V and 9 bases at J, leaving 12 bases unmatched. Germline V gene data show CDR1 as SGHVS and CDR2 as FQNEAQ. CDR3 nucleotide sequence: TGTGCCAGCAGCTTATCGTCCTCAGGGGGCTTAATGCCCCAGCATTTT. Its protein product is CASSLSSSGGLMPQHF. The full variable domain, completed using reference TRBV7-8 and TRBJ1-5, is GAGVSQSPRYKVAKRGQDVALRCDPISGHVSLFWYQQALGQGPEFLTYFQNEAQLDKSGLPSDRFFAERPEGSVSTLKIQRTQQEDSAVYLCASSLSSSGGLMPQHFGDGTRLSIL.

The rearrangement joins TRBV6-5 to TRBJ1-5; TRBD1 matches 8 bases. From germline, CDR1 is MNHEY and CDR2 SVGAGI. Germline trimming cut 6 bases from V and 6 bases from J; bases unmatched to any gene: 10. The CDR3 has 15 amino acids. CDR3 loop: CASSPGQGGGQPQHF. CDR3 in DNA: TGTGCCAGCAGCCCCGGACAGGGAGGAGGTCAGCCCCAGCATTTT.

The J gene is TRBJ2-1, the V gene TRBV5-1; 9 bases are a match to TRBD2. The germline V gene encodes CDR1 SGHRS and CDR2 YFSETQ. There are 17 residues in the CDR3. J gave up 5 bases and V 1 base, and 10 bases lay outside the gene matches. The CDR3 sequence: CASSLRYAGGPDNEQFF. The DNA for the CDR3 is TGCGCCAGCAGCTTGAGGTACGCGGGAGGGCCGGACAATGAGCAGTTCTTC.

The genes are TRBV29-1 and TRBJ1-2; 9 nucleotides line up with TRBD1. The junction had 5 bases not matched to a gene; V was cut back by 6 bases and J by 3 bases. The germline gives CDR1 SQVTM, CDR2 ANQGSEA. This CDR3 is built from 13 residues. The CDR3 DNA reads TGCAGCGTGGCACAGGGGGCGGACTATGGCTACACCTTC. Protein: CSVAQGADYGYTF.

The gene calls are TRBV7-6 and TRBJ2-7; weak D call: TRBD2 (7 bases). The V gene lost 1 base and the J gene lost 3 bases, with 13 bases spanning the gap. CDR3 size: 15 residues. In germline, CDR1 is SGHVS, CDR2 FNYEAQ. CDR3 bases: TGTGCCAGCAGCTTAGTAGGGGGAGGGGACTACGAGCAGTACTTC. It encodes CASSLVGGGDYEQYF.

The V call is TRBV28, the J call TRBJ1-5; D is possibly TRBD1 (5 bases). Deletions cut 5 bases from V and 3 bases from J, with 14 bases between. The CDR3 extends over 15 amino acids. Germline loops: CDR1 MDHEN, CDR2 SYDVKM. The CDR3 coding sequence is TGTGCCAGCAGTCTGACAGTGCGGTCCAATCAGCCCCAGCATTTT. It codes for CASSLTVRSNQPQHF.

J is TRBJ2-2 and V is TRBV10-3; 9 bases match TRBD2. The CDR3 extends over 19 amino acids. V was pared by 8 bases and J by 1 base, with 17 bases of the junction left unmatched. Germline values: CDR1 ENHRY, CDR2 SYGVKD. The CDR3 nucleotides are TGTGCCATCCGTGTTGATACGGGTAGCGGGAGTCGGAACACCGGGGAGCTGTTTTTT. Protein product: CAIRVDTGSGSRNTGELFF.

This clone was counted once. The chain has TRBV12-3 or TRBV12-4 and TRBJ2-1, with D unclear. Trimming took off 6 bases at V and 6 bases at J, with 6 bases between the two ends. The CDR3 consists of 11 residues. CDR3 sequence reads: CASSPFNEQFF. CDR3 nucleotide sequence: TGTGCCAGCAGCCCCTTCAATGAGCAGTTCTTC.

The chain combines TRBV7-2 with TRBJ2-2, with a tentative D call TRBD2 (6 bases). Trimming shortened V by 0 bases and J by 6 bases, and 17 bases separated the two germline ends. CDR3 size: 17 residues. Germline loops: CDR1 SGHTA, CDR2 FQGNSA. The CDR3 reads CASSLAPPPGAAGELFF. The CDR3 DNA sequence: TGTGCCAGCAGCTTAGCGCCACCACCGGGAGCAGCCGGGGAGCTGTTTTTT.

This chain connects TRBV6-1 to TRBJ2-5; TRBD2 aligns across 14 bases. Germline CDR1 and CDR2: MNHNS and SASEGT. The CDR3 runs 18 residues. V trimming: 2 bases; J trimming: 7 bases; junction bases outside the gene matches: 12. The CDR3 here is CASSEPPGLAGDRGTQYF. As DNA, the CDR3 is TGTGCCAGCAGTGAACCCCCGGGACTAGCGGGAGATAGAGGGACCCAGTACTTC.

The rearrangement uses TRBV6-6 and TRBJ2-7, with 8 bases aligning to TRBD2. Germline V CDR1 and CDR2: MNHNY, SVGAGI (reference sequence). The CDR3 runs to 13 residues. With 7 bases clipped from V and 2 bases from J, the junction kept 4 bases outside the gene matches. CDR3 sequence: CASTPAGAYEQYF. CDR3 bases: TGTGCCAGCACCCCAGCGGGGGCCTACGAGCAGTACTTC.

J is TRBJ2-7 and V is TRBV11-2; the match to TRBD1 covers 8 bases. This CDR3 contains 14 residues. V lost 6 bases to trimming and J lost 2 bases; unmatched junction nucleotides: 6. Per the germline V gene, CDR1 is SGHAT and CDR2 is FQNNGV. The chain's CDR3 is CASSWDRLTYEQYF. CDR3 DNA sequence: TGTGCCAGCAGTTGGGACAGGCTAACCTACGAGCAGTACTTC.

In this sample, this clone turned up once. The rearrangement joins TRBV7-2 to TRBJ1-1; TRBD1 is a possible D gene (5 bases). This CDR3 region has 14 residues. Trimming stripped 2 bases from V and 1 base from J, with 8 bases between. From germline, CDR1 is SGHTA and CDR2 FQGNSA. Here the CDR3 reads CASSLTTANTEAFF. The CDR3 DNA reads as TGTGCCAGCAGCTTAACGACAGCGAACACTGAAGCTTTCTTT. Supplemented by reference TRBV7-2 and TRBJ1-1, the full variable domain reads GAGVSQSPSNKVTEKGKDVELRCDPISGHTALYWYRQSLGQGLEFLIYFQGNSAPDKSGLPSDRFSAERTGGSVSTLTIQRTQQEDSAVYLCASSLTTANTEAFFGQGTRLTVV.